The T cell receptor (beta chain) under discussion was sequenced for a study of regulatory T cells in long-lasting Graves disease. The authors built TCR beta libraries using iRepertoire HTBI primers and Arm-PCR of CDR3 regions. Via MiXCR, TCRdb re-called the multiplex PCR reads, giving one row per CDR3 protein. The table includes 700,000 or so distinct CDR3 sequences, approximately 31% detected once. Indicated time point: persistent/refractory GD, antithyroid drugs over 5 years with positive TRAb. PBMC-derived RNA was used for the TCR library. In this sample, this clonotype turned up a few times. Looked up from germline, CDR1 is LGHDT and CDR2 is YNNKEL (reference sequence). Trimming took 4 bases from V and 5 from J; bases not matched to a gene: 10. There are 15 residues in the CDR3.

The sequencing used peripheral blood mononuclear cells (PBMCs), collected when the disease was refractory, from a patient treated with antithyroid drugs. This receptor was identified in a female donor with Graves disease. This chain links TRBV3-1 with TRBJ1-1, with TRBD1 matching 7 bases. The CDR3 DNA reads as TGTGCCAGCAGCCCCACGACAGGGACGCTAACTGAAGCTTTCTTT. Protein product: CASSPTTGTLTEAFF.